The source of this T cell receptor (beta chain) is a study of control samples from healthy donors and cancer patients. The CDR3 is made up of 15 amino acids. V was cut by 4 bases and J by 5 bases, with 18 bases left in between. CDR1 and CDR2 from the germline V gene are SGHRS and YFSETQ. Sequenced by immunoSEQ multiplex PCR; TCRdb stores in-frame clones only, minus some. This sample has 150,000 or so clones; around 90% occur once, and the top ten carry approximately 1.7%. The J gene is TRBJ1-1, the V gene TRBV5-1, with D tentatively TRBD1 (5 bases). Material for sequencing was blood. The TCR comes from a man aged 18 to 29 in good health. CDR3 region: CASSVGVGPGTEAFF. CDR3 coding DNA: TGCGCCAGCAGCGTGGGGGTCGGGCCGGGTACTGAAGCTTTCTTT.